This TCR beta chain is from a study of shared clonotypes between healthy human individuals. Study-wide context: CD4 naive and memory got three plates each, CD8 naive two, CD8 memory one.

Several immunoSEQ plates received, in even portions, the genomic DNA of each subset. Some clones are missing from TCRdb's copy, which holds only in-frame ones; the method was immunoSEQ multiplex PCR. Among over a million clones listed, more than 95% were seen once. CDR3 length: 15 residues. CDR1 is MNHNS and CDR2 is SASEGT in the germline V gene. The ends lost 5 bases at V and 5 bases at J; junction bases unmatched: 6. General study results and limits: Memory subsets had estimated richness that was generally smaller than that of naive subsets. The represented genetic and exposure-history diversity was limited by the small number of donors.

With respect to this clone: Its antigen is as yet unknown.

This TCR was sampled from a young man in good health. The sample comprised naive CD4+ T cells sorted from blood. The subset is: CD45RA+ positively selected. The chain combines TRBV6-1 with TRBJ2-2; 9 positions agree with TRBD1. The CDR3 DNA reads TGTGCCAGCAGTCAAAGGACAGGGGAGACCGGGGAGCTGTTTTTT. This codes for CASSQRTGETGELFF.